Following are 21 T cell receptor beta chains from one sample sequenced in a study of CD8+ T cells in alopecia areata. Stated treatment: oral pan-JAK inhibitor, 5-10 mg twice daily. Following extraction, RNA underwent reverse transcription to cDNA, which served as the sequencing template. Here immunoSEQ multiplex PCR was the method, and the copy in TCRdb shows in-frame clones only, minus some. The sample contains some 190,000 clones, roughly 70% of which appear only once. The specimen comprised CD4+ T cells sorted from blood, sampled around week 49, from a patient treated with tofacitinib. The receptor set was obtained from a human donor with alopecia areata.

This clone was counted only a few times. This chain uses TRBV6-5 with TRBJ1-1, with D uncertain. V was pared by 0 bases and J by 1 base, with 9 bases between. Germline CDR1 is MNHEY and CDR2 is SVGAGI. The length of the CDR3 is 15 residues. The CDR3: CASSYSGATNTEAFF. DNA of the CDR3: TGTGCCAGCAGTTACTCAGGCGCTACGAACACTGAAGCTTTCTTT.

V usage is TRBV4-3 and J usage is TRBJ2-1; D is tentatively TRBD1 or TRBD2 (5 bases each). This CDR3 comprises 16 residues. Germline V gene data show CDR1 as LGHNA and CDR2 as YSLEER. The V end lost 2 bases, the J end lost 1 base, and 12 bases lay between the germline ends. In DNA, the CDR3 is TGCGCCAGCAGCCAACAACCGGGACGTTCCTACAATGAGCAGTTCTTC. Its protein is CASSQQPGRSYNEQFF.

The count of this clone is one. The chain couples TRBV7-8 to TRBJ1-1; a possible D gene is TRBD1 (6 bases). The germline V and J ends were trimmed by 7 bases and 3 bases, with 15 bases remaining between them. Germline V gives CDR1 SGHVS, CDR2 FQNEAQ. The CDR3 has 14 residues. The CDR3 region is CASNQDSAYTEAFF. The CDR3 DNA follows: TGTGCCAGCAACCAGGACAGTGCGTACACTGAAGCTTTCTTT.

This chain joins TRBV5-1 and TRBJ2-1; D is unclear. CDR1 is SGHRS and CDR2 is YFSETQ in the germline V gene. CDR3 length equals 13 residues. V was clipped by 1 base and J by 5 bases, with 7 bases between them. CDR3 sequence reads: CASSLTEDNEQFF. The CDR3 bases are TGCGCCAGCAGCTTGACAGAGGACAATGAGCAGTTCTTC.

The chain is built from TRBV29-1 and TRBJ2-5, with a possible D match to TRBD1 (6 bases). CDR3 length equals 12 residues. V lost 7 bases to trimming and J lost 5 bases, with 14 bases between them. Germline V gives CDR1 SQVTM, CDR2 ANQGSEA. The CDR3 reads CSAEGGLETQYF. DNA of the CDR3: TGCAGCGCCGAAGGGGGTTTGGAGACCCAGTACTTC.

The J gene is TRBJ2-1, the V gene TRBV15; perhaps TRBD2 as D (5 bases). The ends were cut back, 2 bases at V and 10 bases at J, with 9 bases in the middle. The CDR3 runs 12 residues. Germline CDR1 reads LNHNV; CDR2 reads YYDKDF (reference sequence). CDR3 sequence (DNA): TGTGCCACCAGCAGATACAGCGGAGAGCAGTTCTTC. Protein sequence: CATSRYSGEQFF.

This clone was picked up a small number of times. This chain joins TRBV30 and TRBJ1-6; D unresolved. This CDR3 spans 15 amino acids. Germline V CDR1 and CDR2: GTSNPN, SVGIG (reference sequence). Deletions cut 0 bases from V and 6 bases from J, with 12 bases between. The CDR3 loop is CAWSVLKGPNSPLHF. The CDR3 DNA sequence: TGTGCCTGGAGTGTACTAAAGGGCCCTAATTCACCCCTCCACTTT.

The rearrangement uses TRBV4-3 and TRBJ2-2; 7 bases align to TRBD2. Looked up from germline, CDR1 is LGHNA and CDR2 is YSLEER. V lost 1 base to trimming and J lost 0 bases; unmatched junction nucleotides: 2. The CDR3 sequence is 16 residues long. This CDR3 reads CASSQGLAANTGELFF. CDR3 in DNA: TGCGCCAGCAGCCAAGGGCTAGCGGCGAACACCGGGGAGCTGTTTTTT.

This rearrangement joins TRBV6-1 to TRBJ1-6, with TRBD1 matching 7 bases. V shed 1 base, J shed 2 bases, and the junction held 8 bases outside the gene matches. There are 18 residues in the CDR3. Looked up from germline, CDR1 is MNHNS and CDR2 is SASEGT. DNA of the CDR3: TGTGCCAGCAGTGAAGGTATCCCTCAGGGGGCCTATAATTCACCCCTCCACTTT. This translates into CASSEGIPQGAYNSPLHF.

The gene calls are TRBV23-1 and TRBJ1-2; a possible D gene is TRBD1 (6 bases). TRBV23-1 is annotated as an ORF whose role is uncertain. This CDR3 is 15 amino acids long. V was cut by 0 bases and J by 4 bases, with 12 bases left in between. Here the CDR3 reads CASSQSSGQLYGYTF. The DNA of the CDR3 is TGCGCCAGCAGTCAATCATCGGGACAACTCTATGGCTACACCTTC.

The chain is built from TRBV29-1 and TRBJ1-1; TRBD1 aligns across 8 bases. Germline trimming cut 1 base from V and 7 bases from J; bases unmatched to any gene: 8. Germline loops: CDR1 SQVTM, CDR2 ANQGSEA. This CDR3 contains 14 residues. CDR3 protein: CSVEGPTGGVEAFF. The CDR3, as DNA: TGCAGCGTTGAAGGTCCCACAGGGGGAGTTGAAGCTTTCTTT.

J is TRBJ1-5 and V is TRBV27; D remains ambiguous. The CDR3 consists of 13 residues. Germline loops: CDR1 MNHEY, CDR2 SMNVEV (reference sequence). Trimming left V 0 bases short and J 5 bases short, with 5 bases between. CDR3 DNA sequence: TGTGCCAGCAGTTTATCGAGGGATCAGCCCCAGCATTTT. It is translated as CASSLSRDQPQHF.

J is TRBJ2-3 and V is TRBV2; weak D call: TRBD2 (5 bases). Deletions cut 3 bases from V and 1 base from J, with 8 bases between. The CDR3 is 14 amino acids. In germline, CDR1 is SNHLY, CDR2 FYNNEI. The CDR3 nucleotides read TGTGCCAGCAGTGAGAGGCGGGGCACAGATACGCAGTATTTT. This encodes CASSERRGTDTQYF.

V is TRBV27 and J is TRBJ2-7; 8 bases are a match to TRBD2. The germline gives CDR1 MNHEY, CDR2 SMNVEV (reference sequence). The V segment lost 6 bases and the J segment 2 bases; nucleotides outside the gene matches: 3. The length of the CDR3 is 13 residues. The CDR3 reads CASRGGGPYEQYF. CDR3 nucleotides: TGTGCCAGCAGGGGCGGGGGGCCCTACGAGCAGTACTTC.

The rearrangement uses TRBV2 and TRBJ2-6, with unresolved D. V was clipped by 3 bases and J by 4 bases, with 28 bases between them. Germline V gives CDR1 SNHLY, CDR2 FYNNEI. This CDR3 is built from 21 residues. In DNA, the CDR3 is TGTGCCAGCAGTGATGAAGTACCTCCGGGCGGTTTATGGGCCGGGGCCAACGTCCTGACTTTC. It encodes CASSDEVPPGGLWAGANVLTF.

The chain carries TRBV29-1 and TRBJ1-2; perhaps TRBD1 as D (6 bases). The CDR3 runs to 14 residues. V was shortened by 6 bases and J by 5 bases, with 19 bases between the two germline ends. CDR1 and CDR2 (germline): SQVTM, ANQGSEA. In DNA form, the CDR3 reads TGCAGCGTCCCTTGGGGGCCGGGAGAGTATGGCTACACCTTC. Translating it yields CSVPWGPGEYGYTF.

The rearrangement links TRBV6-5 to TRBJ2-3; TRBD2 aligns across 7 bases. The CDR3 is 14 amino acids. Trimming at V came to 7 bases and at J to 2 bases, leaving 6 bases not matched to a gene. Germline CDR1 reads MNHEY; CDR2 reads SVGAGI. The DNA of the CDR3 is TGTGCCAGCAAAGACGGGGGGTTCACAGATACGCAGTATTTT. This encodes CASKDGGFTDTQYF.

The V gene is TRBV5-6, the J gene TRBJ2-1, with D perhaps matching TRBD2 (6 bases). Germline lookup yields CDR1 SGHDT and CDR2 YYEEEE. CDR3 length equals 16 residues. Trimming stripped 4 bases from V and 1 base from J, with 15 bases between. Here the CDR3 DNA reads TGTGCCAGCAGCACTCTGGGCGCGGGGTCCTACAATGAGCAGTTCTTC. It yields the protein CASSTLGAGSYNEQFF. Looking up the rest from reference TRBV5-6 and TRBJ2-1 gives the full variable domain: DAGVTQSPTHLIKTRGQQVTLRCSPKSGHDTVSWYQQALGQGPQFIFQYYEEEERQRGNFPDRFSGHQFPNYSSELNVNALLLGDSALYLCASSTLGAGSYNEQFFGPGTRLTVL.

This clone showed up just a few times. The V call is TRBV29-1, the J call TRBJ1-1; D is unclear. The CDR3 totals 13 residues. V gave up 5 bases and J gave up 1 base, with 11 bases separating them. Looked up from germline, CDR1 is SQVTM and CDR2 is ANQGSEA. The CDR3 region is CSVQSGGNTEAFF. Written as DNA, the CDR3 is TGCAGCGTTCAATCCGGCGGGAACACTGAAGCTTTCTTT.

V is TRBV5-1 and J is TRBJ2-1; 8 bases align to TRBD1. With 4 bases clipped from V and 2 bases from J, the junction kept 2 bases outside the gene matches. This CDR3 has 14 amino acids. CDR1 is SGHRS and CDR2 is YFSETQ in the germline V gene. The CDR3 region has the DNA TGCGCCAGCAGCCTGACAGGGGCCTACAATGAGCAGTTCTTC. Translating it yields CASSLTGAYNEQFF.

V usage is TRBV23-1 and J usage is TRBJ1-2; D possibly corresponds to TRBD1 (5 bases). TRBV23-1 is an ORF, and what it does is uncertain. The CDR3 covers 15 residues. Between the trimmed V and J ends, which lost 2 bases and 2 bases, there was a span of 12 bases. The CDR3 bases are TGCGCCAGCAGTCAAGGAATGACAGAAAACTATGGCTACACCTTC. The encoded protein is CASSQGMTENYGYTF.